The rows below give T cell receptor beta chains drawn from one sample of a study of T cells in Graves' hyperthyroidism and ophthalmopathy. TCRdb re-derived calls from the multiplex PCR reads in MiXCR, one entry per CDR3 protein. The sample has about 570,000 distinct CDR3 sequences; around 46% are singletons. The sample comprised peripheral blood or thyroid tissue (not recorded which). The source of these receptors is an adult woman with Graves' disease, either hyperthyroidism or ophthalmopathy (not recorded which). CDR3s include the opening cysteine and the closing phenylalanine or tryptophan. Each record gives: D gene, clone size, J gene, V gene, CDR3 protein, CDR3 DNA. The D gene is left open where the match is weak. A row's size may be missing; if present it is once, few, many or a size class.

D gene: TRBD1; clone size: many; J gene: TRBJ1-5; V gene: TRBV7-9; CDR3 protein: CASSQDRGRGNQPQHF; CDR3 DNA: TGTGCCAGCAGCCAGGACAGGGGCAGGGGCAATCAGCCCCAGCATTTT
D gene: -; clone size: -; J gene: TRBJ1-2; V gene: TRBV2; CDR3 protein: CATVSSGRNYGYTF; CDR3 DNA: TGTGCCACAGTGTCTTCGGGACGGAACTATGGCTACACCTTC
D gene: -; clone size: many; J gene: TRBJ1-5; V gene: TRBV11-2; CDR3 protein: CASSEIGSNQPQHF; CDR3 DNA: TGTGCCAGCAGCGAAATCGGGAGCAATCAGCCCCAGCATTTT
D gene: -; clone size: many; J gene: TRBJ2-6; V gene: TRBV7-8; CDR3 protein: CASSLKRRTGSSGANVLTF; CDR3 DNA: TGTGCCAGCAGCTTAAAGCGGAGGACGGGAAGCTCTGGGGCCAACGTCCTGACTTTC
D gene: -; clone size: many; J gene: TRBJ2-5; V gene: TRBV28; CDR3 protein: CASSYDRNTYQETQYF; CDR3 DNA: TGTGCCAGCAGTTACGACAGGAACACGTACCAAGAGACCCAGTACTTC
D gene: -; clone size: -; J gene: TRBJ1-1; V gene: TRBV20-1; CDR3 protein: CSALVLMGAFF; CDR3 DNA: TGCAGTGCCCTCGTACTTATGGGTGCTTTCTTT
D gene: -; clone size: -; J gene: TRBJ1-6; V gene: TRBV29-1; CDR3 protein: CSVPIHSPLHF; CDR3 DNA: TGCAGCGTTCCTATACATTCACCCCTCCACTTT
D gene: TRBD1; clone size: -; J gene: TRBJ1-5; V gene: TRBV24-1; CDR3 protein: CATSDTSGGDQPQHF; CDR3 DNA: TGTGCCACCAGTGATACTTCAGGGGGGGATCAGCCCCAGCATTTT
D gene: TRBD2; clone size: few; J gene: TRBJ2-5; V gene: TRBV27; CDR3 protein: CATAVAGVWETQYF; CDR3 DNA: TGTGCCACAGCGGTTGCGGGAGTATGGGAGACCCAGTACTTC
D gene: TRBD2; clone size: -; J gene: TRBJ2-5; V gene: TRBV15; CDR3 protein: CAASSEAGVGETQYF; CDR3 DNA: TGTGCCGCCAGCAGTGAAGCGGGAGTAGGAGAGACCCAGTACTTC
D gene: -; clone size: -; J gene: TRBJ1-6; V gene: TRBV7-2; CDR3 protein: CASSTRQNSPLHF; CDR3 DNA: TGTGCCAGCAGCACCCGACAGAATTCACCCCTCCACTTT
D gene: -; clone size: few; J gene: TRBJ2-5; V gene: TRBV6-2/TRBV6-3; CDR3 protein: CASSYSAIPHPETQYF; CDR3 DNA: TGTGCCAGCAGTTACTCTGCCATACCTCACCCAGAGACCCAGTACTTC
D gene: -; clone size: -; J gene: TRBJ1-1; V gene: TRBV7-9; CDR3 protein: CASSFGVNNEQFF; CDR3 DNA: TGTGCCAGCAGCTTCGGGGTAAACAATGAGCAGTTCTTT
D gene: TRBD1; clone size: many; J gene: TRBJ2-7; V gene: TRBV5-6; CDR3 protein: CASSLFDRGFDEQYF; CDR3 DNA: TGTGCCAGCAGCTTGTTCGACAGGGGCTTTGACGAGCAGTACTTC
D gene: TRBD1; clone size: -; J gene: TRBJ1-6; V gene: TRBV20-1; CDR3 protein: CSAIRTGGNNSPLHF; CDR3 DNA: TGCAGTGCTATACGGACAGGGGGTAATAATTCACCCCTCCACTTT
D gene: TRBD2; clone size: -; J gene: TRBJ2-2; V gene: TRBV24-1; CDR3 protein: CATSSGGRNTGELFF; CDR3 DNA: TGTGCCACCTCATCCGGCGGGAGGAACACCGGGGAGCTGTTTTTT
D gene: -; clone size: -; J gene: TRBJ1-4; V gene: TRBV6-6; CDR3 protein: CASSLFQPNEKLFF; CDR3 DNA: TGTGCCAGCAGTTTGTTCCAGCCTAATGAAAAACTGTTTTTT
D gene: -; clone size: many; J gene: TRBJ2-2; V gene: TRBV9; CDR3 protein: CASSVGLDGELFF; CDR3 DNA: TGTGCCAGCAGCGTAGGTCTAGACGGGGAGCTGTTTTTT
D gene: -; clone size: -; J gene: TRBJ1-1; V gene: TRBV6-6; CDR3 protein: CASSYKTGGMAEAFF; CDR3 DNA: TGTGCCAGCAGTTACAAGACGGGGGGTATGGCTGAAGCTTTCTTT
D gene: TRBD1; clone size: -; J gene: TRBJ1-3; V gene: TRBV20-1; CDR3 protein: CSARPGQGFGNTIYF; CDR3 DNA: TGCAGTGCCCGGCCGGGACAGGGGTTTGGAAACACCATATATTTT
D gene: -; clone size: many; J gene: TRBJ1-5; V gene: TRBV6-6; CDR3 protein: CASRQQGGQPQHF; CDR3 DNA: TGTGCCAGCAGACAACAGGGCGGACAGCCCCAGCATTTT
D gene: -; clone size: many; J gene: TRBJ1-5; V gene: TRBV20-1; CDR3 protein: CSASKLGAPTNQPQHF; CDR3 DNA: TGCAGTGCTAGTAAGTTAGGGGCGCCGACAAATCAGCCCCAGCATTTT
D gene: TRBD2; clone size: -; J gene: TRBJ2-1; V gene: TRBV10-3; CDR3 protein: CAIKPGLASNEQFF; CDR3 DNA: TGTGCCATCAAACCGGGACTAGCATCCAATGAGCAGTTCTTC
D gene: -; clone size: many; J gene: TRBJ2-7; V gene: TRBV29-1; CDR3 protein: CSVGQGSYEQYF; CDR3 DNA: TGCAGTGTAGGTCAAGGCTCCTACGAGCAGTACTTC
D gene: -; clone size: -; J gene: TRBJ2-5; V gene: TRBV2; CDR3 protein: CASNPSRETQYF; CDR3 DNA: TGTGCCAGCAACCCTAGCAGAGAGACCCAGTACTTC
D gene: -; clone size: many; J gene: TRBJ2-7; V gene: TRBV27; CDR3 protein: CASSSRGNEQYF; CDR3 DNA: TGTGCCAGCAGTTCCCGTGGGAACGAGCAGTACTTC
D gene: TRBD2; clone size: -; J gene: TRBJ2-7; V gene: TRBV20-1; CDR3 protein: CSASSGSPYEQYF; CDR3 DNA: TGCAGTGCATCGAGCGGGAGTCCATACGAGCAGTACTTC
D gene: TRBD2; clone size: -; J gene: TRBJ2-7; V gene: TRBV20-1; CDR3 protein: CSARRGEAAYEQYF; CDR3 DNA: TGCAGTGCTAGGCGGGGGGAGGCCGCCTACGAGCAGTACTTC
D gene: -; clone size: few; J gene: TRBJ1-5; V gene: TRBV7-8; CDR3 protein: CASSLGRQETQHF; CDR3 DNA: TGTGCCAGCAGCTTGGGGAGACAAGAGACCCAGCATTTT
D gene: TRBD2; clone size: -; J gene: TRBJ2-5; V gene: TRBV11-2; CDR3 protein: CASSERLPGGLETQYF; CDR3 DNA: TGTGCCAGCAGCGAGAGACTACCGGGAGGGCTAGAGACCCAGTACTTC
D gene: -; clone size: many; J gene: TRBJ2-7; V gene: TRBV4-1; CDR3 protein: CASSQNWQGVYEQYF; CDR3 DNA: TGCGCCAGCAGCCAAAACTGGCAGGGTGTCTACGAGCAGTACTTC
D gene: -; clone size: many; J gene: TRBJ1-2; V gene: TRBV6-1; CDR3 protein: CASSEAAWEYGYTF; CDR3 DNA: TGTGCCAGCAGTGAAGCGGCCTGGGAATATGGCTACACCTTC
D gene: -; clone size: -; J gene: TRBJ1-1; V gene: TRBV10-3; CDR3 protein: CAISPGTSSSMNTEAFF; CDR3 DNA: TGTGCCATCAGTCCAGGGACGTCAAGTTCGATGAACACTGAAGCTTTCTTT
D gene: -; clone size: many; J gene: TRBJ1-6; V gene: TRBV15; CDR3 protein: CATSRSRAADSPLHF; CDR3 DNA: TGTGCCACCAGCAGAAGTAGGGCCGCCGATTCACCCCTCCACTTT
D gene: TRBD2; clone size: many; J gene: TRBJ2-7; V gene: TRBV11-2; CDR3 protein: CASSSPLAGGYEQYF; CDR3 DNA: TGTGCCAGCAGCTCTCCACTAGCGGGAGGGTACGAGCAGTACTTC
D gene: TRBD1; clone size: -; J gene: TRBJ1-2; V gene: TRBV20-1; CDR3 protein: CSARSSGTGGYGYTF; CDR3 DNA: TGCAGTGCTAGATCCTCCGGGACAGGGGGCTATGGCTACACCTTC
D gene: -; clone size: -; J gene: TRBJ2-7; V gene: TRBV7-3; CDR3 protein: CASSLTGGNKAYEQYF; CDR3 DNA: TGTGCCAGCAGCTTAACGGGGGGAAACAAGGCCTACGAGCAGTACTTC
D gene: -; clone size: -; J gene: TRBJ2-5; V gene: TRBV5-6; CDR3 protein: CASSSSGRLQETQYF; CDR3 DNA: TGTGCCAGCAGTTCATCTGGACGGCTCCAAGAGACCCAGTACTTC
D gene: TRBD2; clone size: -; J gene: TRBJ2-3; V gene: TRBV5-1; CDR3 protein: CASSLTSGMADTQYF; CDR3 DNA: TGCGCCAGCAGCTTGACTAGCGGGATGGCAGATACGCAGTATTTT
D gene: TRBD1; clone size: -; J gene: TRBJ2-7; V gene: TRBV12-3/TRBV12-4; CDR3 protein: CASSWPGQGNPHEQYF; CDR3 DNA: TGTGCCAGCAGTTGGCCGGGACAGGGAAACCCCCATGAGCAGTACTTC
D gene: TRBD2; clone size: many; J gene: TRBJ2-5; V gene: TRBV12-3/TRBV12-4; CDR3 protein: CASSGIAGARETQYF; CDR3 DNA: TGTGCCAGCAGTGGTATAGCGGGAGCACGAGAGACCCAGTACTTC
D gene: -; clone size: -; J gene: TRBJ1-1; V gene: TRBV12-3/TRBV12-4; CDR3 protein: CASSEALLGNTEAFF; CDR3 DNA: TGTGCCAGCAGTGAAGCCCTACTGGGAAACACTGAAGCTTTCTTT
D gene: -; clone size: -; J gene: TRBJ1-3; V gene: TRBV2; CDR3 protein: CASRRLGTTIYF; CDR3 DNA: TGTGCCAGCAGGAGACTAGGAACCACCATATATTTT
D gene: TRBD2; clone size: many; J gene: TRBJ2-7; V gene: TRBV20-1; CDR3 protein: CSAREGRANEQYF; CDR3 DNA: TGCAGTGCCCGAGAGGGGAGGGCTAACGAGCAGTACTTC
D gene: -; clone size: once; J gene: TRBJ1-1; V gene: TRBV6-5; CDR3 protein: CASSYRLLNTEAFF; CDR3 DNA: TGTGCCAGCAGTTATCGACTACTGAACACTGAAGCTTTCTTT
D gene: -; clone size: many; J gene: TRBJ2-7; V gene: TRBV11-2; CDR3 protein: CASSLDPEYEQYF; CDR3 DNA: TGTGCCAGCAGCTTAGATCCAGAGTACGAGCAGTACTTC
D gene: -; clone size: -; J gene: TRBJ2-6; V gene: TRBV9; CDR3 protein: CASSVGTMANVLTF; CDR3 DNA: TGTGCCAGCAGCGTAGGGACTATGGCCAACGTCCTGACTTTC
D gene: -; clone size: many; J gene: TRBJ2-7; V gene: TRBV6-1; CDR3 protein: CASSPKTAYYEQYF; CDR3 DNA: TGTGCCAGCAGCCCCAAGACAGCCTACTACGAGCAGTACTTC
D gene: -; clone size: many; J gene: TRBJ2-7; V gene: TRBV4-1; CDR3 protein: CASSPARGQTYEQYF; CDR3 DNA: TGCGCCAGCAGCCCCGCCCGAGGACAGACCTACGAGCAGTACTTC
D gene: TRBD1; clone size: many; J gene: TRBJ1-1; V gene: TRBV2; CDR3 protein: CASTPNVRGPEAFF; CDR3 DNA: TGTGCCAGCACCCCTAACGTGAGGGGGCCTGAAGCTTTCTTT
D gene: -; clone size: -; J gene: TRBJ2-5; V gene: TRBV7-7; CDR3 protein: CASSLSAHREGETQYF; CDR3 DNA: TGTGCTAGCAGCTTATCCGCACACAGGGAGGGGGAGACCCAGTACTTC